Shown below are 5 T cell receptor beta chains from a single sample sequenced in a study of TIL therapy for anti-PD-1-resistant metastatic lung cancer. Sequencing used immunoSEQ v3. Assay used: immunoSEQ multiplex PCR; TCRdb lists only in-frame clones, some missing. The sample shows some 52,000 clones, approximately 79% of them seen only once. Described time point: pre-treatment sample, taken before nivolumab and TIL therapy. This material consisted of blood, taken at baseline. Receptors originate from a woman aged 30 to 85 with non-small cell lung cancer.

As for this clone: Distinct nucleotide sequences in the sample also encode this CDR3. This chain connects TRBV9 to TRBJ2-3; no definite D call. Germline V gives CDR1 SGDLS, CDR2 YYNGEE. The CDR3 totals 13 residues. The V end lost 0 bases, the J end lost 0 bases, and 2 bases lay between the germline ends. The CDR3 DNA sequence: TGTGCCAGCAGCGTAGTTAGCACAGATACGCAGTATTTT. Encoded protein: CASSVVSTDTQYF. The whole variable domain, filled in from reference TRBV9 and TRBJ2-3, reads DSGVTQTPKHLITATGQRVTLRCSPRSGDLSVYWYQQSLDQGLQFLIQYYNGEERAKGNILERFSAQQFPDLHSELNLSSLELGDSALYFCASSVVSTDTQYFGPGTRLTVL.

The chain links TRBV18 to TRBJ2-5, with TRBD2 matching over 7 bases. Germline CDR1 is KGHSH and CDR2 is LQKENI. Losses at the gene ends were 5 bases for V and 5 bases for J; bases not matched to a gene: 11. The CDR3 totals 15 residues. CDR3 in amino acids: CASSAGVAYSETQYF. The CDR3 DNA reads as TGTGCCAGCTCAGCGGGGGTGGCCTATTCGGAGACCCAGTACTTC.

The DNA of the CDR3 is TGTGCTAGTGGGACATGGGCAGACCGAGCCTACGAGCAGTACTTC. Translating it yields CASGTWADRAYEQYF. The rearrangement joins TRBV12-5 to TRBJ2-7, with D uncertain. V dropped 6 bases and J dropped 2 bases, with 17 bases sitting between them. CDR1 and CDR2 (germline): LGHNT, FRNRAP. The CDR3 is 15 residues long.

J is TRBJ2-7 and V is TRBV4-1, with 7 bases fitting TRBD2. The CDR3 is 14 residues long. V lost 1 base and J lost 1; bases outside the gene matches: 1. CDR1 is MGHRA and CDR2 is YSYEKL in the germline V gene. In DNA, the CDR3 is TGCGCCAGCAGCCAAGTCGGGGGGTCCTACGAGCAGTACTTC. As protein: CASSQVGGSYEQYF.

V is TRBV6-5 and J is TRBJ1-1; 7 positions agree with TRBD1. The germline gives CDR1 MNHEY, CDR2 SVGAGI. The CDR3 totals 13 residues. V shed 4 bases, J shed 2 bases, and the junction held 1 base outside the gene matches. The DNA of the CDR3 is TGTGCCAGCAGTTGGGACAGTAACACTGAAGCTTTCTTT. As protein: CASSWDSNTEAFF.